This T cell receptor (beta chain) was identified in a study of response to subunit inactivated influenza vaccine. General study results and limits: Authors proposed each seasonal influenza vaccination draws in few new T cells.

Using its own MiXCR run on the RT-PCR reads, TCRdb lists one record per CDR3 protein. Here the sample spans a few hundred thousand distinct CDR3 sequences, approximately 7.7% being singletons. Ten or more counts support this clonotype. The antigen remains unidentified. V shed 1 base and J 5 bases; nucleotides not matched to a gene: 6. This CDR3 has 15 residues. From germline, CDR1 is SGHRS and CDR2 YFSETQ. This material consisted of PBMCs from blood, taken around 25 months after vaccination. This TCR derives from a man aged 50 to 69 who received an inactivated influenza vaccine. V usage is TRBV5-1 and J usage is TRBJ2-1; 7 bases are a match to TRBD1. The CDR3 sequence is CASSLSQGWNNEQFF. Written as DNA, the CDR3 is TGCGCCAGCAGCTTGTCACAGGGGTGGAACAATGAGCAGTTCTTC.